Here is one TCR beta chain with its context. Here immunoSEQ multiplex PCR was the method, and the copy in TCRdb shows in-frame clones only, minus some. The sample lists 250,000 to 300,000 clones; approximately 85% were seen once. The sample is drawn from a study of blood T cell repertoires in COVID-19. Donors of Cohort 3 who recovered were those that had two negative PCRs, clearance, or symptom resolution. From germline, CDR1 is SGHTA and CDR2 FQGNSA. CDR3 length: 15 residues. Trimming at V came to 5 bases and at J to 4 bases, leaving 7 bases not matched to a gene. Sample: PBMCs or T cells enriched from blood (not recorded which). This clonotype was sampled from a woman in her 50s who had recovered from COVID-19. The rearrangement uses TRBV7-2 and TRBJ2-1; 8 nucleotides match TRBD2. The CDR3: CASSLTSGRYNEQFF. The CDR3 nucleotides read TGTGCCAGCAGCCTAACTAGCGGCCGATACAATGAGCAGTTCTTC.